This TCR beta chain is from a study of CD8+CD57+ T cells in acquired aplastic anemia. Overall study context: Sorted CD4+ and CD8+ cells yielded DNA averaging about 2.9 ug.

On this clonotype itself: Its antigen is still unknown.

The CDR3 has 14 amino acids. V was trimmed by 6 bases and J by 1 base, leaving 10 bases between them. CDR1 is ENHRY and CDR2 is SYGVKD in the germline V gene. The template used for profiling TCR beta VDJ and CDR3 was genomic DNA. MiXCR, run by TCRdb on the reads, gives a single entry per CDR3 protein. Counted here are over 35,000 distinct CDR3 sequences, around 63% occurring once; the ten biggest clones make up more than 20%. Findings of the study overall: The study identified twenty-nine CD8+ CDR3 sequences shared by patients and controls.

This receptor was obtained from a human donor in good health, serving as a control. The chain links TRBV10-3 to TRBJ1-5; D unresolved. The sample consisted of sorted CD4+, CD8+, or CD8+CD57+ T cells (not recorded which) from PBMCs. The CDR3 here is CAISDQGSNQPQHF. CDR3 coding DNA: TGTGCCATCAGCGACCAAGGCAGCAATCAGCCCCAGCATTTT.